This TCR beta chain appears in the sequencing data of a study of glioma-infiltrating T cells after dendritic cell vaccination. Study-wide background: Patients had newly diagnosed or recurrent glioblastoma and received dendritic cell vaccines. Treatment, given 2003 to 2012, was autologous tumor lysate-pulsed dendritic cell vaccination.

Turning to this clone: What it binds is not known.

Sequencing was performed with immunoSEQ multiplex PCR; in TCRdb, only in-frame clones are kept and a portion is missing. The sample lists about 67,000 clones; around 81% were seen once. Study-level findings and limits: TCR clonality showed no direct relationship with survival.

This CDR3 spans 14 amino acids. Germline values: CDR1 SGHRS, CDR2 YFSETQ. V shed 4 bases, J shed 7 bases, and the junction held 11 bases outside the gene matches. The sequenced sample was blood, obtained before dendritic cell vaccination. This chain connects TRBV5-1 to TRBJ2-7, with 7 bases that match TRBD1. The source is a human donor with glioblastoma. CDR3 amino acids: CASSPTGQNGEQYF. CDR3 in DNA: TGCGCCAGCAGCCCCACGGGACAGAACGGAGAGCAGTACTTC.